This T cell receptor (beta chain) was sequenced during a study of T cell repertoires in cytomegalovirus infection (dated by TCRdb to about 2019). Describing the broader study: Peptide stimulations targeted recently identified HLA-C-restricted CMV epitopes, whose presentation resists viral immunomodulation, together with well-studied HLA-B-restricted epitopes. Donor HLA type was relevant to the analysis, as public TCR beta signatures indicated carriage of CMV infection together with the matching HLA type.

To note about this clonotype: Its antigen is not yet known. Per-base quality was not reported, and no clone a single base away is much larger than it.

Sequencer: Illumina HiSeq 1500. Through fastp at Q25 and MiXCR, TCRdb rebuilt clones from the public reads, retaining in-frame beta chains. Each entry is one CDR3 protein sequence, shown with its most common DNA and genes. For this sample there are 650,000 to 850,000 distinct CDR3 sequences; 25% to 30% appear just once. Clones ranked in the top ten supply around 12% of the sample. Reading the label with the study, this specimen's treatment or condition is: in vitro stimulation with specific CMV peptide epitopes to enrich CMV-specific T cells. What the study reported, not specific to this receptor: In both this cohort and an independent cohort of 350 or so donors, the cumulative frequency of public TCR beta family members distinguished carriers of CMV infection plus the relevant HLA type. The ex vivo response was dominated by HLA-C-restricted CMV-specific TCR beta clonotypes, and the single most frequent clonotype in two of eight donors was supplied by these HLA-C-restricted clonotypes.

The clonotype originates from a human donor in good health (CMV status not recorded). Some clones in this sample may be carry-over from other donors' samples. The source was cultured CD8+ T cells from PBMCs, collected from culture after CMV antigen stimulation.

For the CDR3, the sequence is CASSQDKTGRETQYF. The base sequence is TGCGCCAGCAGCCAAGACAAAACAGGCCGGGAGACCCAGTACTTC. Recombination connected TRBV4-1 to TRBJ2-5, and possibly TRBD1, on 5 matching bases. Per the germline V gene, MGHRA is the CDR1 and YSYEKL is the CDR2. There are 15 amino acids in the CDR3, from cysteine to phenylalanine inclusive. The read is trimmed to its CDR3 DNA, 45 bases read in frame from base 1. Between the V and J ends, shortened by 0 bases and 5 bases respectively, the junction contains 13 bases.